Following are 5 T cell receptor beta chains from one sample sequenced in a study of blood T cell repertoires in COVID-19. Here immunoSEQ multiplex PCR was the method, and the copy in TCRdb shows in-frame clones only, minus some. The table has 200,000 to 250,000 clones, 82% seen once. Sequenced input: peripheral blood. The source of these receptors is a woman aged 80 or over with acute or convalescent COVID-19.

Only one count was recorded for this clone. The chain has TRBV9 and TRBJ2-7; possible D gene TRBD2, 6 bases. Deletions cut 4 bases from V and 2 bases from J, with 16 bases between. Germline CDR1 and CDR2: SGDLS and YYNGEE. CDR3 length: 15 amino acids. Here the CDR3 DNA reads TGTGCCAGCAGCCCCCGGGTAGCGGCCCCCTACGAGCAGTACTTC. Residues: CASSPRVAAPYEQYF.

This chain links TRBV2 with TRBJ1-2, with 9 bases that match TRBD1. V trimming: 5 bases; J trimming: 2 bases; junction bases outside the gene matches: 3. Germline V gene data show CDR1 as SNHLY and CDR2 as FYNNEI. The CDR3 has 14 residues. As DNA, the CDR3 is TGTGCCAGCAGTCCACAGGGGGCAAACTATGGCTACACCTTC. It yields the protein CASSPQGANYGYTF. Supplemented by reference TRBV2 and TRBJ1-2, the full variable domain reads EPEVTQTPSHQVTQMGQEVILRCVPISNHLYFYWYRQILGQKVEFLVSFYNNEISEKSEIFDDQFSVERPDGSNFTLKIRSTKLEDSAMYFCASSPQGANYGYTFGSGTRLTVV.

The gene calls are TRBV10-3 and TRBJ1-2; 10 bases agree with TRBD1. The V gene end was trimmed by 6 bases and the J gene end by 10 bases; junction bases not matched to a gene: 5. Germline assignment: CDR1 ENHRY and CDR2 SYGVKD. The CDR3 runs to 12 residues. CDR3 DNA: TGTGCCATCAGGGACAGGGGGGATGACTACACCTTC. Translation gives CAIRDRGDDYTF.

This chain uses TRBV3-1 (or the pseudogene TRBV3-2) with TRBJ2-1, with 15 bases that match TRBD2. The V and J ends lost 4 bases and 0 bases, in that order; junction bases with no gene match: 4. Germline CDR1 LGHDT, CDR2 YNNKEL (reference sequence). This CDR3 has 18 residues. The DNA for the CDR3 is TGTGCCAGCAGCCGGGGACTAGCGGGAGGAAGCTCCTACAATGAGCAGTTCTTC. Translation: CASSRGLAGGSSYNEQFF.

The CDR3 sequence: CASSFGTGGDDSYEQYF. CDR3 nucleotide sequence: TGTGCCAGCAGCTTCGGGACAGGGGGTGATGACTCCTACGAGCAGTACTTC. V gene TRBV9 combines with J gene TRBJ2-7; TRBD1 matches at 11 bases. The trim removed 4 bases at V and 0 bases at J, leaving 9 bases unmatched. CDR3 size: 17 residues. CDR1 SGDLS and CDR2 YYNGEE come from the germline V gene. The variable domain in full, completed from reference TRBV9 and TRBJ2-7, reads DSGVTQTPKHLITATGQRVTLRCSPRSGDLSVYWYQQSLDQGLQFLIQYYNGEERAKGNILERFSAQQFPDLHSELNLSSLELGDSALYFCASSFGTGGDDSYEQYFGPGTRLTVT.